This entry concerns a single TCR beta chain. Version v3.0 of the immunoSEQ assay was performed at survey level. Generated by immunoSEQ multiplex PCR, the TCRdb table keeps only in-frame clones and is missing some. The table lists over 20,000 clones, roughly 84% of them singletons. This entry is derived from a study of long-term antiretroviral therapy in people with HIV. Study background: The earliest samples predate the 2015 immediate-ART recommendation by about a decade.

Post-ART PBMC samples numbered at least two per donor, and pre-ART ones at least one. V lost 1 base and J 7 bases, leaving 13 bases between the germline ends. CDR1 and CDR2 (germline): SEHNR, FQNEAQ (reference sequence). CDR3 size: 15 residues. The clonotype originates from a man aged 55 to 70 with HIV. The starting material was unsorted PBMCs, obtained 0.6 years after starting antiretroviral therapy. The gene calls are TRBV7-9 and TRBJ1-4, with D possibly being TRBD1 (5 bases). The CDR3 coding sequence is TGTGCCAGCAGCTTAGACCCCGGGACTGGTGAAAAACTGTTTTTT. Translated, it gives CASSLDPGTGEKLFF.